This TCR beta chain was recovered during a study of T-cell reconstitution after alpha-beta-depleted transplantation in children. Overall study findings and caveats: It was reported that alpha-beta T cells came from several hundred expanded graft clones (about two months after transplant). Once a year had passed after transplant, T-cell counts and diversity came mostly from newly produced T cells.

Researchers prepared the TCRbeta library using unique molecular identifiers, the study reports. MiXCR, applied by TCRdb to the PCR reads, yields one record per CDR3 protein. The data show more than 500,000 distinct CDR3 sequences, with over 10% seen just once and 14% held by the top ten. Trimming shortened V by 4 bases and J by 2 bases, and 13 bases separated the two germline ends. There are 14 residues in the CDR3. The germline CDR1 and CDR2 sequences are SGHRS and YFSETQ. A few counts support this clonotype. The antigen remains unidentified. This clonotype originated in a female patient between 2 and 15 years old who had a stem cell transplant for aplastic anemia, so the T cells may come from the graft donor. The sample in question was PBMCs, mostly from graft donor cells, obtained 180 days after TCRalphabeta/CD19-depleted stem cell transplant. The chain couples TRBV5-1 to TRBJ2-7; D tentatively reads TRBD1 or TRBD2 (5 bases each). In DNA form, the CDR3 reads TGCGCCAGCAGCCCAGGGACCGACCCCTACGAGCAGTACGTC. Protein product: CASSPGTDPYEQYV.